Sequencing of this TCR beta chain was carried out in a study of cytomegalovirus exposure and HLA in healthy donors. CDR3 length: 15 amino acids. V lost 1 base and J 4 bases, leaving 14 bases between the germline ends. Per germline, CDR1 SGHTA and CDR2 FQGNSA. Donors in the study were healthy people who gave bone marrow. This clone occurred a few times. The PCR used 60 Vbeta and 13 Jbeta primers. The table came from immunoSEQ multiplex PCR; TCRdb's copy has only in-frame clones and leaves some out. The sample yields about 160,000 clones, about four fifths seen once. The chain combines TRBV7-2 with TRBJ2-7; D unclear. This clonotype originated in a woman in her 50s in good health and CMV-seronegative. Sequenced sample: PBMCs. CDR3 nucleotide sequence: TGTGCCAGCAGCTTAGTGCCAGATCCGCCTTACGAGCAGTACTTC. Translated: CASSLVPDPPYEQYF.